The 19 T cell receptor beta chains below all came from one sample that was sequenced in a study of T-cell reconstitution after alpha-beta-depleted transplantation in children. A library of TCRbeta sequences, prepared with unique molecular identifiers, was generated. TCRdb re-analysed the PCR reads in MiXCR, keeping a single row per CDR3 protein. This sample has some 200,000 distinct CDR3 sequences; approximately 9.9% occur once, and the top ten carry 5% to 5.5%. The source material was PBMCs from the stem cell graft donor, sampled from the stem cell graft. These receptors were collected from a human donor who donated a stem cell graft to a child with SCID.

This clonotype was recorded at least ten times. The gene calls are TRBV12-3 or TRBV12-4 and TRBJ2-1; possibly TRBD1 for D (5 bases). This CDR3 is 15 amino acids long. The V gene lost 6 bases and the J gene lost 0 bases, with 12 bases spanning the gap. CDR3: CASSADTRSYNEQFF. CDR3 coding DNA: TGTGCCAGCAGCGCGGACACTCGCTCCTACAATGAGCAGTTCTTC.

CDR3: CASSLDVRSPLHF. DNA of the CDR3: TGTGCCAGCAGCTTAGACGTACGATCACCCCTCCACTTT. This chain connects TRBV7-6 to TRBJ1-6; no definite D call. The V end was cut by 1 base, the J end by 10 bases, with 8 bases between. This CDR3 is built from 13 residues. From germline, CDR1 is SGHVS and CDR2 FNYEAQ.

The chain carries TRBV3-1 and TRBJ2-2; 10 bases map to TRBD2. The CDR3 is 14 amino acids. The V gene end was trimmed by 2 bases and the J gene end by 7 bases; junction bases not matched to a gene: 1. Per the germline V gene, CDR1 is LGHDT and CDR2 is YNNKEL (reference sequence). DNA for the CDR3: TGTGCCAGCAGCCAAAGGACTAGCGGCGGGGAGCTGTTTTTT. As protein: CASSQRTSGGELFF. Full variable domain (missing parts from reference TRBV3-1 and TRBJ2-2): DTAVSQTPKYLVTQMGNDKSIKCEQNLGHDTMYWYKQDSKKFLKIMFSYNNKELIINETVPNRFSPKSPDKAHLNLHINSLELGDSAVYFCASSQRTSGGELFFGEGSRLTVL.

This clonotype showed up just a few times. This chain uses TRBV11-2 with TRBJ2-1; D remains ambiguous. Per germline, CDR1 SGHAT and CDR2 FQNNGV. Trimming took off 1 base at V and 4 bases at J, with 14 bases between the two ends. The CDR3 spans 16 residues. Written as DNA, the CDR3 is TGTGCCAGCAGCTTAGCAAGGCTCCCCGGGTACAATGAGCAGTTCTTC. Residues: CASSLARLPGYNEQFF.

In this sample, this clonotype turned up a few times. It may be a read error: a sequence one base away is much more abundant. CDR3 bases: TGCAGCGTTTACGTTGTTGGCGACACCTTC. This gives the protein CSVYVVGDTF. V and J are TRBV29-1 and TRBJ1-2; no reliable D call. The CDR3 loop spans 10 amino acids. Per germline, CDR1 SQVTM and CDR2 ANQGSEA.

The chain uses TRBV20-1 and TRBJ1-5; the D is unclear. Germline CDR1 DFQATT, CDR2 SNEGSKA (reference sequence). Trimming cost V 6 bases and J 0 bases, with 9 bases left between them. The CDR3 contains 13 residues. CDR3: CSATQHSNQPQHF. In nucleotides, the CDR3 is TGCAGTGCCACACAGCATAGCAATCAGCCCCAGCATTTT.

This clonotype was picked up many times. The CDR3 reads CASSLGHGDSEQYF. The CDR3 nucleotides are TGTGCCAGCAGCTTAGGCCATGGGGATAGCGAGCAGTACTTC. The chain couples TRBV13 to TRBJ2-7, with D uncertain. CDR3 length equals 14 residues. Germline lookup yields CDR1 PRHDT and CDR2 FYEKMQ (reference sequence). Trimming left V 0 bases short and J 6 bases short, with 12 bases between.

This clonotype was counted many times. The chain is built from TRBV6-1 and TRBJ2-2; D is possibly TRBD1 (6 bases). The CDR3 consists of 16 residues. Germline CDR1 is MNHNS and CDR2 is SASEGT. V dropped 5 bases and J dropped 0 bases, with 13 bases sitting between them. The CDR3 reads CASSLMGHSNTGELFF. The CDR3 region has the DNA TGTGCCAGCAGTCTTATGGGACATTCGAACACCGGGGAGCTGTTTTTT.

There are many counts of this clonotype. The rearrangement uses TRBV20-1 and TRBJ2-7, with D perhaps matching TRBD1 (6 bases). CDR3 size: 13 residues. Trimming took off 5 bases at V and 1 base at J, with 12 bases between the two ends. Germline CDR1 reads DFQATT; CDR2 reads SNEGSKA (reference sequence). The CDR3 DNA reads TGCAGTGCTTTCCAGGGGTTGTCCTACGAGCAGTACTTC. Translating gives CSAFQGLSYEQYF.

The table lists this clonotype with many counts. This sequence joins TRBV5-1 and TRBJ2-1; 9 bases are shared with TRBD2. V lost 4 bases, J lost 9 bases, and 11 bases stayed unmatched. The CDR3 is 15 amino acids. Germline lookup yields CDR1 SGHRS and CDR2 YFSETQ. The CDR3 is CASSIWAGGQSEQFF. In nucleotides, the CDR3 is TGCGCCAGCAGCATATGGGCGGGGGGGCAAAGTGAGCAGTTCTTC.

This clonotype was picked up many times. This chain links TRBV20-1 with TRBJ1-4; D remains ambiguous. Germline lookup yields CDR1 DFQATT and CDR2 SNEGSKA (reference sequence). V was pared by 5 bases and J by 7 bases, with 17 bases between. The CDR3 covers 14 residues. This chain's CDR3 is CSAQQRVLFEKLFF. The CDR3 bases are TGCAGTGCTCAACAACGGGTACTTTTTGAAAAACTGTTTTTT.

V and J are TRBV30 and TRBJ2-7; D remains ambiguous. The CDR3 is made up of 13 amino acids. The germline V and J ends were trimmed by 0 bases and 1 base, with 7 bases remaining between them. CDR1 is GTSNPN, CDR2 SVGIG, per germline (reference sequence). The CDR3 coding sequence is TGTGCCTGGAGTGTAGGGAATTCCTACGAGCAGTACTTC. Residues: CAWSVGNSYEQYF.

This clonotype was found many times. The rearrangement joins TRBV7-2 to TRBJ2-4; D might be TRBD2 (6 bases). The CDR3 covers 15 residues. The germline V gene encodes CDR1 SGHTA and CDR2 FQGNSA. Deletions cut 5 bases from V and 2 bases from J, with 13 bases between. The CDR3 DNA follows: TGTGCCAGCAGCCTGGGCGGGGTTTCCAAAAACATTCAGTACTTC. It is translated as CASSLGGVSKNIQYF.

In its sample, this clonotype was seen many times. V and J are TRBV5-1 and TRBJ2-7; D is uncertain. The CDR3 totals 14 residues. CDR1 is SGHRS, CDR2 YFSETQ, per germline. Trimming pared 5 bases from V and 0 bases from J, leaving 12 bases between. DNA for the CDR3: TGCGCCAGCAGTTCGGCCCTAAGCTCCTACGAGCAGTACTTC. Translated: CASSSALSSYEQYF.

This clonotype has a count of ten or more. The V call is TRBV20-1, the J call TRBJ1-3; D remains unclear. Germline values: CDR1 DFQATT, CDR2 SNEGSKA (reference sequence). The CDR3 has 14 residues. Trimming shortened V by 1 base and J by 4 bases, and 11 bases separated the two germline ends. CDR3 amino acids: CSARGSGFGNTIYF. The CDR3, as DNA: TGCAGTGCTAGAGGTTCGGGGTTCGGAAACACCATATATTTT.

This clonotype appeared many times. V usage is TRBV25-1 and J usage is TRBJ2-5; TRBD2 agrees at 11 bases. Looked up from germline, CDR1 is MGHDK and CDR2 is SYGVNS. Unmatched junction bases numbered 6, after V lost 1 base and J lost 5 bases. There are 16 residues in the CDR3. The CDR3 coding sequence is TGTGCCAGCAGTGAATTCGTGCCTAGCGGGGGGGAGACCCAGTACTTC. Residues: CASSEFVPSGGETQYF.

This clonotype was picked up many times. J is TRBJ2-3 and V is TRBV5-5, with D possibly being TRBD1 (6 bases). The CDR3 is made up of 12 amino acids. Germline loops: CDR1 SGHKS, CDR2 YYEKEE (reference sequence). Trimming shortened V by 0 bases and J by 11 bases, and 10 bases separated the two germline ends. The CDR3 loop reads CASSLEGGQQYF. For the CDR3, the DNA is TGTGCCAGCAGCTTGGAAGGGGGACAGCAGTATTTT.

This clonotype was counted many times. This chain joins TRBV28 and TRBJ1-5; a weak D match, TRBD1 (6 bases). Germline lookup yields CDR1 MDHEN and CDR2 SYDVKM. V was trimmed by 6 bases and J by 7 bases, leaving 13 bases between them. This CDR3 has 13 amino acids. CDR3 coding DNA: TGTGCCAGCAGACGCAGGGGCGGCCAGCCCCAGCATTTT. It specifies CASRRRGGQPQHF.

As for this clonotype: This may be a read error, as it is one base from a much larger clone. The J gene is TRBJ2-3, the V gene TRBV7-2; TRBD2 is a possible D gene (7 bases). Germline CDR1 and CDR2: SGHTA and FQGNSA. Trimming took 6 bases from V and 7 from J, leaving 26 bases between them. The CDR3 loop spans 17 amino acids. Written as DNA, the CDR3 is TGTGCCAGCAGTCTCCTCCCCTCGGGGGGCCTCGCACATACGCAGTATTTT. It codes for CASSLLPSGGLAHTQYF.